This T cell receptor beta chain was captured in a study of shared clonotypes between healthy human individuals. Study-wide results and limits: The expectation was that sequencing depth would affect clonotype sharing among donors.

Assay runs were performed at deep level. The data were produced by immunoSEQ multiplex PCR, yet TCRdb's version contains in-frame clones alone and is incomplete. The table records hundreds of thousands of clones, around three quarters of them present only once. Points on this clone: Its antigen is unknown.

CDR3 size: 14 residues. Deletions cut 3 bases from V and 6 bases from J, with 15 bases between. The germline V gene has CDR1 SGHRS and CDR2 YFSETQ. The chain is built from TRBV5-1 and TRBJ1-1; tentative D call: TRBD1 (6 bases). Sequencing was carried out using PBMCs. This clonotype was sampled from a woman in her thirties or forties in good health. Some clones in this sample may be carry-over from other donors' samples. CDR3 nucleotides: TGCGCCAGCAGCTGGGGACAAATGGGCGCTGAAGCTTTCTTT. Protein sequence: CASSWGQMGAEAFF.